A selection of T cell receptor beta chains follows, all from one sample in a study of cytomegalovirus exposure and HLA in healthy donors. Only in-frame clones appear in the TCRdb table, and some are missing; sequencing was by immunoSEQ multiplex PCR. Counted here are more than 85,000 clones, around four fifths occurring once; the ten biggest clones make up 7.7%. Sequenced sample: PBMCs. The receptors were gathered from a woman between 50 and 59 years old in good health and CMV-seropositive. Each CDR3 is given with its conserved first and last residue. D genes are given only for firm matches.

d_gene,v_gene,j_gene,CDR3aa
NA,TRBV27,TRBJ2-5,CASSSQAERTQYF
NA,TRBV27,TRBJ1-1,CASSFGGRGTEAFF
TRBD1,TRBV7-3,TRBJ2-3,CASSSGQGTDTQYF
TRBD1,TRBV2,TRBJ2-6,CASSVGQGRSGANVLTF
NA,TRBV19,TRBJ1-5,CASSIVAGYSNQPQHF
TRBD2,TRBV9,TRBJ2-5,CASSSREGAKTQYF
TRBD1,TRBV4-3,TRBJ1-2,CASSQADRVAGYTF
NA,TRBV19,TRBJ1-1,CASSIEPVNTEAFF
NA,TRBV25-1,TRBJ2-5,CASSEEGRKETQYF
TRBD2,TRBV19,TRBJ2-1,CASSSSGRRREQFF
TRBD1,TRBV5-1,TRBJ2-2,CASSPGTGVNTGELFF
TRBD1,TRBV19,TRBJ2-1,CASSWDRENNEQFF
TRBD2,TRBV5-5,TRBJ2-1,CASSPTSGGYYNEQFF
NA,TRBV7-2,TRBJ2-7,CASSLGGKFYEQYF
TRBD2,TRBV7-9,TRBJ2-1,CASSLRGLAERGYNEQFF
NA,TRBV7-8,TRBJ2-5,CASSQVMGVVETQYF
NA,TRBV5-8,TRBJ2-6,CASSLDRSGANVLTF
TRBD1,TRBV19,TRBJ2-7,CASSSRIGTGSYEQYF
NA,TRBV7-9,TRBJ2-5,CASSLDVRAETQYF
TRBD1,TRBV7-8,TRBJ2-6,CASSFRDRVSGANVLTF
TRBD2,TRBV5-5,TRBJ2-2,CASSSRTSGSAGELFF
TRBD1,TRBV7-9,TRBJ1-2,CSSSLGQDNYGYTF
NA,TRBV7-9,TRBJ1-3,CSSSPSGAWGNTIYF